The 20 T cell receptor beta chains below come from one sample, sequenced in a study of cytomegalovirus exposure and HLA in healthy donors. With 60 Vbeta and 13 Jbeta primers, the PCR was carried out. Repertoires were generated with immunoSEQ multiplex PCR, while TCRdb's copy carries only in-frame clones and drops some. The data contain about 96,000 clones, roughly 79% of them singletons. Sample: PBMCs. These TCRs come from a female donor in good health and CMV-seropositive.

The chain employs TRBV5-1 and TRBJ2-5, with TRBD1 matching 7 bases. Germline V gene lookup returns CDR1 SGHRS and CDR2 YFSETQ. The CDR3 has 16 residues. Trimming cost V 0 bases and J 5 bases; bases outside gene matches: 10. The CDR3 sequence: CASSLDRGRERETQYF. CDR3 nucleotides: TGCGCCAGCAGCTTGGATAGGGGGCGTGAGAGGGAGACCCAGTACTTC.

The rearrangement links TRBV5-6 to TRBJ2-7; 7 bases are a match to TRBD2. Per germline, CDR1 SGHDT and CDR2 YYEEEE. CDR3 length: 13 amino acids. J lost 4 bases, V lost 4 bases, and 5 bases had no gene match. The CDR3 sequence is CASSRWEGYEQYF. CDR3 in DNA: TGTGCCAGCAGCCGGTGGGAGGGATACGAGCAGTACTTC.

This clone was seen a single time. The chain recombines TRBV5-4 with TRBJ1-4; tentatively, D is TRBD1 (6 bases). Germline loops: CDR1 SGHNT, CDR2 YYREEE (reference sequence). The CDR3 has 15 amino acids. Trimming cost V 1 base and J 8 bases, with 15 bases left between them. The CDR3 DNA reads TGTGCCAGCAGCTTGAACCGTCCGGGGGGCGAAAAACTGTTTTTT. Its protein product is CASSLNRPGGEKLFF.

In this sample, this clone turned up a few times. V usage is TRBV5-1 and J usage is TRBJ2-2; 12 bases are shared with TRBD1. The CDR3 length is 16 residues. Germline V gene lookup returns CDR1 SGHRS and CDR2 YFSETQ. With 5 bases clipped from V and 7 bases from J, the junction kept 9 bases outside the gene matches. The CDR3 DNA sequence: TGCGCCAGCAGAAAACCGGGACAGGGGGCTAACGGGGAGCTGTTTTTT. Amino acids: CASRKPGQGANGELFF.

The CDR3 region is CSVEETGGPPQHF. CDR3 nucleotides: TGCAGCGTTGAAGAAACCGGAGGGCCGCCCCAGCATTTT. V gene TRBV29-1 combines with J gene TRBJ1-5; D gene ambiguous. CDR1 and CDR2 (germline): SQVTM, ANQGSEA. This CDR3 is built from 13 residues. Trimming stripped 0 bases from V and 9 bases from J, with 12 bases between.

This CDR3 reads CAWSVKSGSTGKYGYTF. The CDR3 coding sequence is TGTGCCTGGAGTGTAAAATCAGGGTCGACAGGAAAGTATGGCTACACCTTC. This rearrangement joins TRBV30 to TRBJ1-2; D is perhaps TRBD1 (6 bases). With 0 bases removed from V and 5 bases from J, the gap between germline ends came to 22 bases. Per germline, CDR1 GTSNPN and CDR2 SVGIG (reference sequence). The CDR3 has 17 residues.

The chain employs TRBV7-6 and TRBJ2-5; D unclear. Trimming shortened V by 0 bases and J by 5 bases, and 4 bases separated the two germline ends. CDR1 is SGHVS and CDR2 is FNYEAQ in the germline V gene. The CDR3 has 12 amino acids. CDR3 nucleotides: TGTGCCAGCAGCTTAGCCGGGGAGACCCAGTACTTC. Protein: CASSLAGETQYF.

By share, this clone ranks as medium-sized (0.01 to 0.1%). This chain joins TRBV19 and TRBJ2-5; TRBD1 aligns across 10 bases. V was clipped by 4 bases and J by 4 bases; unmatched bases: 6. This CDR3 has 15 amino acids. Germline loops: CDR1 LNHDA, CDR2 SQIVND (reference sequence). The CDR3 reads CASSSGTGDLETQYF. The CDR3 nucleotides read TGTGCCAGTAGTAGCGGGACAGGGGATTTAGAGACCCAGTACTTC.

The genes are TRBV29-1 and TRBJ2-3; D gene unclear. The CDR3 sequence is 14 residues long. The V end was cut by 0 bases, the J end by 4 bases, with 11 bases between. CDR1 is SQVTM and CDR2 is ANQGSEA in the germline V gene. This CDR3 reads CSVEDSRTPDTQYF. The DNA for the CDR3 is TGCAGCGTTGAAGATAGCCGAACCCCAGATACGCAGTATTTT.

This chain uses TRBV7-8 with TRBJ2-3; 10 bases agree with TRBD2. The V gene end was trimmed by 0 bases and the J gene end by 6 bases; junction bases not matched to a gene: 9. This CDR3 has 17 residues. CDR1 and CDR2 (germline): SGHVS, FQNEAQ. The CDR3 DNA sequence: TGTGCCAGCAGCTTAGCGCGGTTAGCGGGAGGCCCTGATACGCAGTATTTT. It yields the protein CASSLARLAGGPDTQYF.

The rearrangement uses TRBV9 and TRBJ1-6; 7 bases are a match to TRBD1. V trimming: 3 bases; J trimming: 9 bases; junction bases outside the gene matches: 12. The CDR3 is 16 amino acids. CDR1 is SGDLS and CDR2 is YYNGEE in the germline V gene. In DNA, the CDR3 is TGTGCCAGCAGCGGAGGCCGACAGGGCCAGGGTTCACCCCTCCACTTT. Its translation is CASSGGRQGQGSPLHF.

The rearrangement uses TRBV28 and TRBJ2-7; a possible D gene is TRBD2 (6 bases). Germline CDR1 is MDHEN and CDR2 is SYDVKM. Trimming shortened V by 5 bases and J by 4 bases, and 9 bases separated the two germline ends. The CDR3 runs 12 residues. The CDR3 protein is CASSPRGYEQYF. The CDR3 DNA is TGTGCCAGCAGTCCCCGGGGGTACGAGCAGTACTTC.

J is TRBJ2-7 and V is TRBV5-4, with 8 bases identical to TRBD2. The CDR3 extends over 14 amino acids. V lost 0 bases and J lost 6; bases outside the gene matches: 5. Germline V gene sequence: CDR1 SGHNT, CDR2 YYREEE (reference sequence). CDR3 sequence: CASSLAGGPREQYF. The CDR3, as DNA: TGTGCCAGCAGCTTGGCGGGAGGGCCCCGCGAGCAGTACTTC.

The J gene is TRBJ1-4, the V gene TRBV7-9; D not certain. Germline V gene sequence: CDR1 SEHNR, CDR2 FQNEAQ (reference sequence). V gave up 1 base and J gave up 5 bases, with 11 bases separating them. The CDR3 covers 15 residues. In nucleotides, the CDR3 is TGTGCCAGCAGCTTAGGTTCACAGCAAAATGAAAAACTGTTTTTT. It translates to CASSLGSQQNEKLFF.

The chain uses TRBV13 and TRBJ2-7; TRBD2 matches 7 bases. This CDR3 has 14 amino acids. CDR1 PRHDT and CDR2 FYEKMQ come from the germline V gene (reference sequence). Unmatched junction bases numbered 3, after V lost 4 bases and J lost 0 bases. This chain's CDR3 is CASSYRDYSYEQYF. CDR3 sequence (DNA): TGTGCCAGCAGCTACCGGGACTACTCCTACGAGCAGTACTTC.

This clone was seen a single time. CDR3 loop: CASREDRAPNTEAFF. CDR3 bases: TGTGCCAGCAGGGAAGACAGGGCACCGAACACTGAAGCTTTCTTT. This chain uses TRBV7-2 with TRBJ1-1; 7 bases match TRBD1. Germline CDR1 and CDR2: SGHTA and FQGNSA. There are 15 residues in the CDR3. Germline trimming cut 6 bases from V and 1 base from J; bases unmatched to any gene: 8.

Only a few counts were recorded for this clone. The chain has TRBV14 and TRBJ2-1, with D possibly matching TRBD2 (6 bases). The V end lost 4 bases, the J end lost 8 bases, and 12 bases lay between the germline ends. Germline V gene lookup returns CDR1 SGHDN and CDR2 FVKESK. The CDR3 spans 13 residues. This CDR3 is CASSRSSAHEQFF. The DNA of the CDR3 is TGTGCCAGCAGCCGATCTAGCGCGCATGAGCAGTTCTTC.

This clone was seen only a few times. This sequence joins TRBV7-6 and TRBJ1-2; possibly TRBD1 for D (5 bases). CDR1 and CDR2 from the germline V gene are SGHVS and FNYEAQ. The CDR3 runs 15 residues. The germline V and J ends were trimmed by 4 bases and 3 bases, with 15 bases remaining between them. The CDR3 nucleotides are TGTGCCAGCAGCTCCTTAGGGGAGGGGCACTATGGCTACACCTTC. Translation: CASSSLGEGHYGYTF.

The chain employs TRBV19 and TRBJ2-7; 7 nucleotides align to TRBD1. The CDR3 consists of 14 residues. The J segment lost 2 bases and the V segment lost 5 bases, leaving 6 bases of the junction unmatched. Germline-derived CDR1 and CDR2 are LNHDA and SQIVND (reference sequence). CDR3 region: CASSATGQPYEQYF. The CDR3 DNA follows: TGTGCCAGTAGTGCCACGGGACAGCCCTACGAGCAGTACTTC.

The rearrangement links TRBV7-6 to TRBJ1-1; D is unclear. V shed 2 bases and J shed 1 base, with 8 bases lying between them. CDR1 and CDR2 (germline): SGHVS, FNYEAQ. CDR3 length: 14 residues. CDR3 sequence: CASSLSSGNTEAFF. The CDR3 DNA follows: TGTGCCAGCAGCTTATCCTCAGGGAACACTGAAGCTTTCTTT.